This TCR beta chain emerged from a study of memory B cells and T cells in multiple sclerosis. Trimming shortened V by 1 base and J by 2 bases, and 7 bases separated the two germline ends. The CDR3 spans 14 residues. Germline V gene sequence: CDR1 SGDLS, CDR2 YYNGEE. Notes on the study in general: Clone-set sizes differed between compartments, so shared clonotype counts needed normalization.

CFSE-dim autoproliferating and CFSE-high non-proliferating T cells from unstimulated culture were sequenced separately. Replicate wells were pooled after around seven days of stimulus-free culture of fewer than 65 million CFSE-labeled PBMCs. PBMCs were labeled with approximately 0.5 uM CFSE and cultured without exogenous stimuli. Repertoires were generated with immunoSEQ multiplex PCR, while TCRdb's copy carries only in-frame clones and drops some. The sample yields about 45,000 clones, 82% seen once. With regard to this clone: Its matching antigen is unknown.

This TCR was recovered from a human donor with multiple sclerosis. V and J are TRBV9 and TRBJ2-1, with D unresolved. Sample: PBMCs from blood kept in culture. Written as DNA, the CDR3 is TGTGCCAGCAGCGTAAGACACACCTACAATGAGCAGTTCTTC. Amino acid sequence: CASSVRHTYNEQFF.